Shown below are 10 T cell receptor beta chains from a single sample sequenced in a study of T cell responses to AZD1222 COVID-19 vaccine. The assay was immunoSEQ multiplex PCR, and TCRdb's table has in-frame clones only and misses some. In the table there are roughly 100,000 clones, roughly 90% of which are singletons. The sample here was peripheral blood, taken on day 0 of AZD1222 vaccination. The receptors were sampled from an adult in good health.

The chain combines TRBV19 with TRBJ1-1; tentatively, D is TRBD1 (6 bases). From germline, CDR1 is LNHDA and CDR2 SQIVND (reference sequence). The CDR3 is 13 residues long. V shed 6 bases and J shed 6 bases, with 14 bases lying between them. The CDR3 is CASREGVIAEAFF. CDR3 sequence (DNA): TGTGCCAGTAGAGAGGGGGTGATCGCTGAAGCTTTCTTT. The whole variable domain, remainder taken from reference TRBV19 and TRBJ1-1, is DGGITQSPKYLFRKEGQNVTLSCEQNLNHDAMYWYRQDPGQGLRLIYYSQIVNDFQKGDIAEGYSVSREKKESFPLTVTSAQKNPTAFYLCASREGVIAEAFFGQGTRLTVV.

Concerning this clone: One end of the junction varies from germline; a read error may be responsible. This chain uses TRBV7-7 with TRBJ2-5; 7 bases are shared with TRBD1. Germline V gene sequence: CDR1 SSHAT, CDR2 FNYEAQ (reference sequence). This CDR3 is built from 14 residues. CDR3 sequence: CASSLNPGGETQYF. CDR3 in DNA: TGTGCTAGCAGCTTAAATCCAGGGGGAGAGACCCAGTACTTC.

Only a few counts were recorded for this clone. The chain recombines TRBV4-1 with TRBJ2-2; D gene unclear. This CDR3 has 15 residues. Germline values: CDR1 MGHRA, CDR2 YSYEKL. V lost 2 bases, J lost 1 base, and 8 bases lay in between. As DNA, the CDR3 is TGCGCCAGCAGCCAATCGCAGCGGAACACCGGGGAGCTGTTTTTT. Protein sequence: CASSQSQRNTGELFF.

This chain uses TRBV4-2 with TRBJ2-1; 9 bases fit TRBD2. The V gene's germline CDR1 is LGHNA and CDR2 YNFKEQ. This CDR3 spans 16 amino acids. J gave up 7 bases and V 4 bases, and 11 bases lay outside the gene matches. The CDR3 DNA sequence: TGTGCCAGCAGCCTTTCAGCGGGAGGAGCGGGGAATGAGCAGTTCTTC. This translates into CASSLSAGGAGNEQFF.

V and J are TRBV5-1 and TRBJ1-1; a possible D gene is TRBD1 (6 bases). The length of the CDR3 is 13 residues. V lost 7 bases and J 1 base, leaving 11 bases between the germline ends. Germline V CDR1 and CDR2: SGHRS, YFSETQ. Here the CDR3 reads CASQGIGNTEAFF. The CDR3 DNA follows: TGCGCCAGCCAGGGGATCGGGAACACTGAAGCTTTCTTT.

This sequence joins TRBV4-3 and TRBJ1-2, with a weak D call TRBD1 (6 bases). The CDR3 runs 14 residues. Deletions cut 0 bases from V and 2 bases from J, with 7 bases between. Germline V gene sequence: CDR1 LGHNA, CDR2 YSLEER. This chain's CDR3 is CASSQEGQNYGYTF. The CDR3 DNA reads as TGCGCCAGCAGCCAAGAAGGACAGAACTATGGCTACACCTTC.

This chain links TRBV12-5 with TRBJ2-1, with 7 bases fitting TRBD1. Germline V gives CDR1 LGHNT, CDR2 FRNRAP. CDR3 length: 15 amino acids. Germline trimming cut 6 bases from V and 1 base from J; bases unmatched to any gene: 6. The CDR3 region has the DNA TGTGCTAGTGGCCCCCGACAGGGTTCCTACAATGAGCAGTTCTTC. Its protein is CASGPRQGSYNEQFF.

The chain couples TRBV20-1 to TRBJ2-7, with D perhaps TRBD1 (5 bases). Germline lookup yields CDR1 DFQATT and CDR2 SNEGSKA (reference sequence). The ends were cut back, 3 bases at V and 3 bases at J, with 21 bases in the middle. CDR3 length: 16 residues. As DNA, the CDR3 is TGCAGTGCTAGTCCGTTTATAGGGCAGGGATACTACGAGCAGTACTTC. Translation: CSASPFIGQGYYEQYF.

This chain joins TRBV14 and TRBJ2-7, with 9 positions matching TRBD1. Germline V lookup: CDR1 SGHDN, CDR2 FVKESK. Trimming cost V 2 bases and J 8 bases; bases outside gene matches: 13. CDR3 size: 16 residues. This chain's CDR3 is CASSQIGTGILRQQYF. The CDR3 DNA reads as TGTGCCAGCAGCCAAATAGGGACAGGGATCCTTAGGCAGCAGTACTTC.

This clone appeared once. The chain employs TRBV7-9 and TRBJ2-1, with D uncertain. Germline assignment: CDR1 SEHNR and CDR2 FQNEAQ (reference sequence). The V end was cut by 5 bases, the J end by 2 bases, with 16 bases between. CDR3 length: 16 amino acids. The CDR3 DNA reads as TGTGCCAGCAGCGGCAGTGGCGGAGCCGCCTACAATGAGCAGTTCTTC. Protein sequence: CASSGSGGAAYNEQFF.